This is a list of T cell receptor beta chains from one sample in a study of PD-1 blockade in classical Hodgkin lymphoma. The method was immunoSEQ multiplex PCR; TCRdb's version includes in-frame clones alone and lacks a portion of them. The data contain tens of thousands of clones, under 75% of them singletons. This material consisted of peripheral blood mononuclear cells (PBMCs), taken before the second cycle of nivolumab. These receptor sequences come from a human donor with classical Hodgkin lymphoma. Each CDR3 is given with its conserved first and last residue. The D gene is left open where the match is weak. The size of a clone is reported for some rows only, either as once, few or many, or as a class for expanded clones.

J gene | V gene | D gene | clone size | CDR3 protein | CDR3 DNA
TRBJ2-1 | TRBV7-3 | NA | NA | CASSPSISSYNEQFF | TGTGCCAGCAGCCCATCTATTAGCTCCTACAATGAGCAGTTCTTC
TRBJ1-1 | TRBV28 | TRBD1 | NA | CASRPDRVGVAFF | TGTGCCAGCAGACCGGACAGGGTTGGGGTAGCTTTCTTT
TRBJ2-6 | TRBV5-1 | NA | NA | CASSPGRLSTPGANVLTF | TGCGCCAGCAGCCCCGGACGGCTATCCACCCCTGGGGCCAACGTCCTGACTTTC
TRBJ1-1 | TRBV10-2 | NA | NA | CASSVGQLYTEAFF | TGCGCCAGCAGTGTCGGCCAGTTGTACACTGAAGCTTTCTTT
TRBJ2-5 | TRBV28 | NA | NA | CASRLLGVGETQYF | TGTGCCAGCAGGCTACTAGGGGTAGGGGAGACCCAGTACTTC
TRBJ1-6 | TRBV10-1 | NA | NA | CASSETWSSGQERGVPYNSPLHF | TGCGCCAGCAGTGAGACTTGGTCCTCCGGGCAGGAACGGGGGGTCCCCTATAATTCACCCCTCCACTTT
TRBJ1-2 | TRBV28 | NA | NA | CASSSPGYHYGYTF | TGTGCCAGCAGCTCTCCAGGGTATCACTATGGCTACACCTTC
TRBJ2-5 | TRBV11-1 | TRBD2 | NA | CASSLGKTSGGSETQYF | TGTGCCAGCAGCTTAGGGAAAACTAGCGGGGGCTCGGAGACCCAGTACTTC
TRBJ1-3 | TRBV7-8 | TRBD1 | NA | CASSLKATGESGNTIYF | TGTGCCAGCAGCTTAAAGGCGACAGGGGAGTCTGGAAACACCATATATTTT
TRBJ2-7 | TRBV28 | TRBD1 | once | CASSSQGWEQYF | TGTGCCAGCAGTTCACAGGGGTGGGAGCAGTACTTC
TRBJ2-7 | TRBV6-1 | NA | NA | CASSEGGQLPYEQYF | TGTGCCAGCAGTGAAGGAGGACAGCTCCCCTACGAGCAGTACTTC
TRBJ1-1 | TRBV6-5 | NA | NA | CASSYSYDGTEAFF | TGTGCCAGCAGTTACTCCTATGACGGCACTGAAGCTTTCTTT
TRBJ1-4 | TRBV7-6 | NA | few | CASREGAANEKLFF | TGTGCCAGCAGGGAGGGCGCGGCTAATGAAAAACTGTTTTTT
TRBJ1-1 | TRBV18 | TRBD1 | few | CASSYNRGRNTEAFF | TGTGCCAGCTCATATAACAGGGGCCGGAACACTGAAGCTTTCTTT
TRBJ2-1 | TRBV18 | NA | NA | CASSPQRGYNEQFF | TGTGCCAGCTCACCCCAGCGAGGCTACAATGAGCAGTTCTTC
TRBJ2-3 | TRBV19 | TRBD2 | medium-sized | CASSIGLAGDTDTQYF | TGTGCCAGTAGTATCGGACTAGCGGGGGACACAGATACGCAGTATTTT
TRBJ1-1 | TRBV7-9 | NA | medium-sized | CASSPGGISEAFF | TGTGCCAGCAGCCCTGGGGGCATCTCTGAAGCTTTCTTT
TRBJ1-3 | TRBV5-1 | NA | NA | CASSLGGGNTIYF | TGCGCCAGCAGCTTGGGAGGTGGAAACACCATATATTTT
TRBJ1-4 | TRBV7-2 | NA | many | CASSLDQGNEKLFF | TGTGCCAGCAGCTTAGATCAGGGGAATGAAAAACTGTTTTTT
TRBJ1-5 | TRBV19 | NA | NA | CASSIAQINSNQPQHF | TGTGCCAGTAGTATTGCCCAGATTAATAGCAATCAGCCCCAGCATTTT
TRBJ2-5 | TRBV7-9 | TRBD2 | few | CASSFFSGGEGETQYF | TGTGCCAGCAGCTTTTTTAGCGGGGGAGAGGGAGAGACCCAGTACTTC
TRBJ1-1 | TRBV30 | NA | NA | CAWRTLDTEAFF | TGTGCCTGGAGAACTCTGGACACTGAAGCTTTCTTT
TRBJ1-1 | TRBV5-4 | TRBD1 | NA | CASSLSGGGANRYTEAFF | TGTGCCAGCAGCTTGAGTGGAGGGGGCGCGAATAGATACACTGAAGCTTTCTTT
TRBJ2-1 | TRBV30 | NA | NA | CAWSVWIAREQFF | TGTGCCTGGAGTGTATGGATCGCCCGTGAGCAGTTCTTC
TRBJ1-1 | TRBV6-1 | NA | NA | CASSAYRNTEAFF | TGTGCCAGCAGTGCTTACAGGAACACTGAAGCTTTCTTT
TRBJ2-6 | TRBV4-2 | NA | NA | CASSQVSDSGANVLTF | TGTGCCAGCAGCCAAGTTTCGGACTCTGGGGCCAACGTCCTGACTTTC
TRBJ1-5 | TRBV2 | NA | NA | CASSGQISSNQPQHF | TGTGCCAGCAGCGGACAGATATCCAGCAATCAGCCCCAGCATTTT
TRBJ1-3 | TRBV7-6 | NA | NA | CASSPGWGLLLGNTIYF | TGTGCCAGCAGCCCGGGCTGGGGGTTACTCTTAGGAAACACCATATATTTT
TRBJ1-3 | TRBV2 | NA | NA | CASRSRGLRVGNTIYF | TGTGCCAGCAGGTCACGGGGGTTAAGAGTGGGAAACACCATATATTTT
TRBJ1-1 | TRBV18 | NA | NA | CASSPRQTVNTEAFF | TGTGCCAGCTCACCCCGACAGACCGTGAACACTGAAGCTTTCTTT
TRBJ2-3 | TRBV27 | TRBD1 | few | CASSSRQGTRTDTQYF | TGTGCCAGCAGTTCGCGACAGGGGACCCGCACAGATACGCAGTATTTT
TRBJ2-1 | TRBV7-2 | TRBD1 | NA | CASSFRGGGDEQFF | TGTGCCAGCAGCTTTAGAGGGGGCGGCGATGAGCAGTTCTTC
TRBJ2-6 | TRBV19 | NA | NA | CASNSISGANVLTF | TGTGCCAGTAACTCCATCTCTGGGGCCAACGTCCTGACTTTC
TRBJ2-3 | TRBV6-6 | NA | NA | CASSSQGVTQYF | TGTGCCAGCAGTTCTCAGGGTGTTACGCAGTATTTT
TRBJ1-2 | TRBV6-5 | TRBD1 | NA | CASRTGGNYGYTF | TGTGCCAGCAGGACAGGGGGGAACTATGGCTACACCTTC
TRBJ1-1 | TRBV7-9 | NA | NA | CASSFQAVEAFF | TGTGCCAGCAGCTTCCAGGCGGTTGAAGCTTTCTTT
TRBJ1-2 | TRBV9 | TRBD1 | NA | CASSLTGTGYGYTF | TGTGCCAGCAGCCTTACCGGGACAGGCTATGGCTACACCTTC
TRBJ1-2 | TRBV18 | NA | NA | CASSSEGPTNYGYTF | TGTGCCAGCTCATCCGAGGGGCCAACGAACTATGGCTACACCTTC
TRBJ1-1 | TRBV14 | NA | NA | CASSQDIGSEAFF | TGTGCCAGCAGCCAAGATATAGGATCTGAAGCTTTCTTT
TRBJ2-7 | TRBV7-2 | NA | NA | CASSPGGTRHEQYF | TGTGCCAGCAGCCCAGGGGGGACTAGACACGAGCAGTACTTC
TRBJ2-7 | TRBV29-1 | TRBD1 | NA | CSVRQGGNEQYF | TGCAGCGTTCGACAGGGTGGGAACGAGCAGTACTTC